The entry below gives a single T cell receptor (beta chain) sequence along with its context. The CDR3 spans 15 residues. Per the germline V gene, CDR1 is SGHRS and CDR2 is YFSETQ. With 2 bases clipped from V and 6 bases from J, the junction kept 1 base outside the gene matches. This entry belongs to a study of blood T cell repertoires in COVID-19. Per the original data handling: Reference gene primer amplification gave nucleated cell count estimates. Profiled with immunoSEQ multiplex PCR; TCRdb holds only in-frame clones, not every one. For V, J and clone size, that table is used; D and trimming come from the DNA. Of 290,000 or so clones in the sample, roughly 90% are singletons; the top ten hold about 2.5%.

The sequence came from a man aged 18 to 29 with active or convalescent COVID-19. V and J are TRBV5-1 and TRBJ2-1, with TRBD2 matching 14 bases. Sequenced: peripheral blood. For the CDR3, the DNA is TGCGCCAGCAGCTTCGGACTAGCGGGAGGCAATGAGCAGTTCTTC. Its protein product is CASSFGLAGGNEQFF.